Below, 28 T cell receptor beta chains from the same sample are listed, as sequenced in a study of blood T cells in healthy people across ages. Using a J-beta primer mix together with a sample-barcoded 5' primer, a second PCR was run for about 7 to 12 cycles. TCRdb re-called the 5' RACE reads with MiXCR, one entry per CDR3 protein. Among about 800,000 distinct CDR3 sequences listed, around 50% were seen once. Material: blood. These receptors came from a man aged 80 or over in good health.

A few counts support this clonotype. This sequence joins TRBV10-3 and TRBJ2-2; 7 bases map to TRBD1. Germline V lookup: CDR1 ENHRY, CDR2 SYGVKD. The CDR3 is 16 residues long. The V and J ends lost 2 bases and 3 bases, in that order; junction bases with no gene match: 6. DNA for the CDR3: TGTGCCATCAGTGAGCAAAACAGGGGTGACACCGGGGAGCTGTTTTTT. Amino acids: CAISEQNRGDTGELFF.

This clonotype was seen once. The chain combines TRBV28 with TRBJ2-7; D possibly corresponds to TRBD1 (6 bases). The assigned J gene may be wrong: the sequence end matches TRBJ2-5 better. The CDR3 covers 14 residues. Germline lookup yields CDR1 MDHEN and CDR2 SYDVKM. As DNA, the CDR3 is TGTGCCAGCAGTTTCGAACAGGGATTTGTGACCCAGTACTTC. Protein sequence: CASSFEQGFVTQYF.

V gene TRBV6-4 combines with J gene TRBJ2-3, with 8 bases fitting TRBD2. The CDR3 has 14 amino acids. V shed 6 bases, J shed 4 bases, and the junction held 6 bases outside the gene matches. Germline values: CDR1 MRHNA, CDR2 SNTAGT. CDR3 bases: TGTGCCAGCAGCCCGACTAGCGTCCCAGATACGCAGTATTTT. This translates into CASSPTSVPDTQYF.

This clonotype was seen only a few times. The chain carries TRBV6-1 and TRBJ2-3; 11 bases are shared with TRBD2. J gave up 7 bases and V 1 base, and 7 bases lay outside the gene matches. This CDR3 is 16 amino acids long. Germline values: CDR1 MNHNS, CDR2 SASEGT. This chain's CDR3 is CASSEVVLAGVNTQYF. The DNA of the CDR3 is TGTGCCAGCAGTGAAGTCGTACTAGCGGGAGTTAATACGCAGTATTTT.

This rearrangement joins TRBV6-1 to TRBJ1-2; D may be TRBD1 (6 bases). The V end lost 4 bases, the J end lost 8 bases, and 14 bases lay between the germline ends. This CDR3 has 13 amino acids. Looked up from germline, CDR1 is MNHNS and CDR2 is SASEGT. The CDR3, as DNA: TGTGCCAGCAGTGCCCTGGGGGGCGAGGGCTACACCTTC. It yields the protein CASSALGGEGYTF.

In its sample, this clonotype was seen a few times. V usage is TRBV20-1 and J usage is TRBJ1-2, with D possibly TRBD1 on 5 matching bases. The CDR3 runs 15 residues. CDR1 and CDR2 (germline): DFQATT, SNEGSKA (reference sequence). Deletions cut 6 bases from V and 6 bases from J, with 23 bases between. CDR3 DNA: TGCAGTGCAGCCCCGATTGGGGGGGTTTTTGATGGCTACACCTTC. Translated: CSAAPIGGVFDGYTF.

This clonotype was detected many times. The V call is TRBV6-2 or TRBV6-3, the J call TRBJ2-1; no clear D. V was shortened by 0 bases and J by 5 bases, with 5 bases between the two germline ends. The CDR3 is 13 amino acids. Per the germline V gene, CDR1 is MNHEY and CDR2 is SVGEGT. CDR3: CASSYSFNNEQFF. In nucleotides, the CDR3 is TGTGCCAGCAGTTACTCTTTCAACAATGAGCAGTTCTTC.

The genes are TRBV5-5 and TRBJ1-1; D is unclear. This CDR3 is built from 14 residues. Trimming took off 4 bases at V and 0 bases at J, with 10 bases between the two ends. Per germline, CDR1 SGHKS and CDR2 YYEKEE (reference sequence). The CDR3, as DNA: TGTGCCAGCAGCCGTGATCCGATGAACACTGAAGCTTTCTTT. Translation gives CASSRDPMNTEAFF.

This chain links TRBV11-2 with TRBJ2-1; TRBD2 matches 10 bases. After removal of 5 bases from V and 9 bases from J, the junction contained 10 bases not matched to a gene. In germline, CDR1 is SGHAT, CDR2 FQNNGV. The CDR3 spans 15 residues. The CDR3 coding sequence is TGTGCCAGCAGCATATCTAGCGGGAGAATTGGTGAGCAGTTCTTC. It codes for CASSISSGRIGEQFF.

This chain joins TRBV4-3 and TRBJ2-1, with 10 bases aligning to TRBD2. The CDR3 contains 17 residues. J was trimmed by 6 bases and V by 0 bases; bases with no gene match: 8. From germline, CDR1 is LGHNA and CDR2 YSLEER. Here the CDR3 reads CASSQDTGTSAFNEQFF. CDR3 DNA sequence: TGCGCCAGCAGCCAAGACACCGGGACTAGCGCCTTCAATGAGCAGTTCTTC.

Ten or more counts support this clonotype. The CDR3 DNA reads TGTGCCAGCAGCGCGACTGCAGACACTGAGCAGTTCTTC. This translates into CASSATADTEQFF. J is TRBJ2-1 and V is TRBV9, with D unclear. This CDR3 is built from 13 residues. Germline loops: CDR1 SGDLS, CDR2 YYNGEE. V was cut by 3 bases and J by 9 bases, with 13 bases left in between.

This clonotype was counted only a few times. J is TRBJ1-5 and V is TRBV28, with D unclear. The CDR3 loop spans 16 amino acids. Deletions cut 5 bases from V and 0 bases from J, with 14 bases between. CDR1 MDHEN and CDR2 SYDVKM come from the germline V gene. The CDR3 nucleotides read TGTGCCAGCAGTCTCCCGACATTTTATAGCAATCAGCCCCAGCATTTT. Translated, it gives CASSLPTFYSNQPQHF.

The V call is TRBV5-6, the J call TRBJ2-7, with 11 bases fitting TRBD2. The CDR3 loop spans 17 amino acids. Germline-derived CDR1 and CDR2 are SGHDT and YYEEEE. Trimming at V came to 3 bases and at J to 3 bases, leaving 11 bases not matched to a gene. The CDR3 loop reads CASSWASGTSGIYEQYF. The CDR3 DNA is TGTGCCAGCAGCTGGGCTTCCGGGACTAGCGGCATCTACGAGCAGTACTTC.

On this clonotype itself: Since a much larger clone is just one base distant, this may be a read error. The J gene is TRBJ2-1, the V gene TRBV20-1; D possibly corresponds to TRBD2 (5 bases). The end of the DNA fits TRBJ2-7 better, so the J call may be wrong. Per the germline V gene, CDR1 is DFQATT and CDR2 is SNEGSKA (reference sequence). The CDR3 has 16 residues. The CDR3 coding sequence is TGCAGTGCCGCTATAATAGTGGGAGATAGATCCGGCGAGCAGTACTTC. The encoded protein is CSAAIIVGDRSGEQYF.

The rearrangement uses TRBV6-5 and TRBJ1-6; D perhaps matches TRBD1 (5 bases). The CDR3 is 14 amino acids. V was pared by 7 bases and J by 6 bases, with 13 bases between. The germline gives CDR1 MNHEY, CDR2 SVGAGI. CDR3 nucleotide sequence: TGTGCCAGCACCAGGGAACAGCTTAATTCACCCCTCCACTTT. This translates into CASTREQLNSPLHF.

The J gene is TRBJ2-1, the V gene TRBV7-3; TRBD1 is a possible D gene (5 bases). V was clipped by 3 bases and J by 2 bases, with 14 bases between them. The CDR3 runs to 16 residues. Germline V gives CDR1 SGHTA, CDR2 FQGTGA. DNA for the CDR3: TGTGCCAGCAGCTTTTCTAGGGGCCTTACCTACAATGAGCAGTTCTTC. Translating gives CASSFSRGLTYNEQFF.

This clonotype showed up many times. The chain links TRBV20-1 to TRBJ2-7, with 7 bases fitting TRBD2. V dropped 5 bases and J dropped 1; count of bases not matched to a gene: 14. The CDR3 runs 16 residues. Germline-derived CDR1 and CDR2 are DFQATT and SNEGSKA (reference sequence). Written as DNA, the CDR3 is TGCAGTGCTTACCCATTGACCGGGACTACGTCCTACGAGCAGTACTTC. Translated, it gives CSAYPLTGTTSYEQYF.

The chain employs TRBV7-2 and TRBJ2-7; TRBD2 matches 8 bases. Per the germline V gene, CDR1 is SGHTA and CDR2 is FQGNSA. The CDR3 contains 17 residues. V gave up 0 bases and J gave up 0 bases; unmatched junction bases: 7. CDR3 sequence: CASSLAAAGATSYEQYF. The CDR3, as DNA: TGTGCCAGCAGCTTAGCGGCAGCGGGAGCCACCTCCTACGAGCAGTACTTC.

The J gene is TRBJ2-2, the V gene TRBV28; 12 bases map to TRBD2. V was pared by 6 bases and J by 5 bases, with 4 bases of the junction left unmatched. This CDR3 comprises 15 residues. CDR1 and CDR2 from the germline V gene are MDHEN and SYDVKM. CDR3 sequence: CASRRTSGITGELFF. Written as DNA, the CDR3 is TGTGCCAGCAGGAGGACTAGCGGGATTACCGGGGAGCTGTTTTTT. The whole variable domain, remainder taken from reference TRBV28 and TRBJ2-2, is DVKVTQSSRYLVKRTGEKVFLECVQDMDHENMFWYRQDPGLGLRLIYFSYDVKMKEKGDIPEGYSVSREKKERFSLILESASTNQTSMYLCASRRTSGITGELFFGEGSRLTVL.

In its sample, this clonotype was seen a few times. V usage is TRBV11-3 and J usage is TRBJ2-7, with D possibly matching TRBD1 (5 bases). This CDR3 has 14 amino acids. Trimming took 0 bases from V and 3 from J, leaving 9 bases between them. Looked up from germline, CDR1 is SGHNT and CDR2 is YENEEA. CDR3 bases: TGTGCCAGCAGCTTAGAACGAGACAGCTACGAGCAGTACTTC. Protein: CASSLERDSYEQYF.

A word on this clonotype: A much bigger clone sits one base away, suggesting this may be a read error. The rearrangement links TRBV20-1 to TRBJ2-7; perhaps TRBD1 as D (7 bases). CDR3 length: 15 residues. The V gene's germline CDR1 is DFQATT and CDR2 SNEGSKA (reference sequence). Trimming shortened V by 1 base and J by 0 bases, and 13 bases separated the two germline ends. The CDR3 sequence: CSARARGTDSYEQYF. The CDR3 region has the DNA TGCAGTGCTAGAGCCCGGGGGACAGACTCCTACGAGCAGTACTTC.

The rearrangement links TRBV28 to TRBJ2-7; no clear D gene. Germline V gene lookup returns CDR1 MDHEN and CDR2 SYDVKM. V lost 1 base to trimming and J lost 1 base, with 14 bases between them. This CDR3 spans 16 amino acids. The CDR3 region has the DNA TGTGCCAGCAGTTTATTGGGTAGAGGCCAGTCCTACGAGCAGTACTTC. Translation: CASSLLGRGQSYEQYF.

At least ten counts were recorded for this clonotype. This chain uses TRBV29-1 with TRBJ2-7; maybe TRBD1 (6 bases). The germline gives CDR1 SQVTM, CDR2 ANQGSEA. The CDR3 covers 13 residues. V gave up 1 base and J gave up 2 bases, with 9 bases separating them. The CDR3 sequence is CSVEGQEAYEQYF. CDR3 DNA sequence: TGCAGCGTTGAAGGACAGGAAGCCTACGAGCAGTACTTC.

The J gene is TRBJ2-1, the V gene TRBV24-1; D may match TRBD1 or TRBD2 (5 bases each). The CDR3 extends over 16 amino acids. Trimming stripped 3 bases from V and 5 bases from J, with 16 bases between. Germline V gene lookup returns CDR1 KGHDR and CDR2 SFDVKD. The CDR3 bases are TGTGCCACCAGTGATAATACGAGTGGGGGAAACAATGAGCAGTTCTTC. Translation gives CATSDNTSGGNNEQFF.

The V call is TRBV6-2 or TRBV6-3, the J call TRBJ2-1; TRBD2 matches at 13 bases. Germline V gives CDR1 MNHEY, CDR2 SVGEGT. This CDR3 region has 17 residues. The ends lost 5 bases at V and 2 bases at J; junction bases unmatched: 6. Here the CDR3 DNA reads TGTGCCAGCAGTCGCCGGACTAGCGGGAGCACCTACAATGAGCAGTTCTTC. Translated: CASSRRTSGSTYNEQFF.

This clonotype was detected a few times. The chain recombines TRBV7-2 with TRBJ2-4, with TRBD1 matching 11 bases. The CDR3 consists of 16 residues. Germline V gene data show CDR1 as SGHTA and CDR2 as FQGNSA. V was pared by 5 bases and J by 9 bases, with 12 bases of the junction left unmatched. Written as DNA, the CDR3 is TGTGCCAGCAGCCAGTCCGGGACAGGGGGATTCGGCATTCAGTACTTC. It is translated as CASSQSGTGGFGIQYF.

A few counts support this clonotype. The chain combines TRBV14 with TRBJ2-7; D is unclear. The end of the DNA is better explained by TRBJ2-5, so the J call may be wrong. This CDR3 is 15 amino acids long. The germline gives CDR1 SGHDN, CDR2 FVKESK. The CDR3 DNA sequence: TGTGCCAGCAGCCAAGATCGGGCGACTCGGGAGACCCAGTACTTC. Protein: CASSQDRATRETQYF.

The CDR3 sequence: CSARVWQGTKTQYF. The CDR3 region has the DNA TGCAGTGCTAGAGTCTGGCAGGGGACGAAGACCCAGTACTTC. The chain is built from TRBV20-1 and TRBJ2-5; maybe TRBD1 (6 bases). V lost 1 base to trimming and J lost 6 bases, with 15 bases between them. Per germline, CDR1 DFQATT and CDR2 SNEGSKA (reference sequence). The CDR3 has 14 amino acids.